The clone carrying this T cell receptor (beta chain) has a count of ten or more. Its antigen is currently unknown. The CDR3 runs 12 residues. The V gene's germline CDR1 is SQVTM and CDR2 ANQGSEA. V was cut by 6 bases and J by 3 bases, with 11 bases left in between. The data were taken from a study of T-cell memory formation after mild COVID-19. MiXCR, applied by TCRdb to the 5' RACE reads, yields one record per CDR3 protein. The sample records some 260,000 distinct CDR3 sequences, about a sixth being singletons. Study outcomes and limitations: Pre-infection memory held some responding clones, suggesting pre-existing cross-reactive T cells responded. Confirmation was lacking for SARS-CoV-2 specificity of second-wave clones that peaked on day 37.

The specimen was PBMCs or a T cell subset sorted from them (not recorded which). This receptor was identified in a man younger than 35 who had mild COVID-19 (a few samples of this study predate the infection). Cell type and time point are not known. The chain is built from TRBV29-1 and TRBJ1-1, with D perhaps matching TRBD1 (6 bases). The CDR3 DNA is TGCAGCGTCCTCGGGGGCGACACTGAAGCTTTCTTT. Translating it yields CSVLGGDTEAFF.